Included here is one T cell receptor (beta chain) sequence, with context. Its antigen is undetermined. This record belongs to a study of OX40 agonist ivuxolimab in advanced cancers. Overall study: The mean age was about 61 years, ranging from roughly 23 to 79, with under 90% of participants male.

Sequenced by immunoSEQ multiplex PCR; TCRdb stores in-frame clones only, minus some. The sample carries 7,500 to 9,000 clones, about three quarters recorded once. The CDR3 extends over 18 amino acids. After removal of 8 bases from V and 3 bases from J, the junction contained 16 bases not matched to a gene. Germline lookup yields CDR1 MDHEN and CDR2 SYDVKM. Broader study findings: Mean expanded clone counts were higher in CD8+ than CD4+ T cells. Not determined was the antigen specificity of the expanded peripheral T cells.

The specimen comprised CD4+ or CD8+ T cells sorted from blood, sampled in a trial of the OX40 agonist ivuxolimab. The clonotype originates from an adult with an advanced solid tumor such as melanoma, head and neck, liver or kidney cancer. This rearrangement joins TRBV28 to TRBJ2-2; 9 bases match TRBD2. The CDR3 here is CASYNNLRLAAHTGELFF. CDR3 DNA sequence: TGTGCCAGCTACAACAATTTACGACTAGCGGCCCACACCGGGGAGCTGTTTTTT.